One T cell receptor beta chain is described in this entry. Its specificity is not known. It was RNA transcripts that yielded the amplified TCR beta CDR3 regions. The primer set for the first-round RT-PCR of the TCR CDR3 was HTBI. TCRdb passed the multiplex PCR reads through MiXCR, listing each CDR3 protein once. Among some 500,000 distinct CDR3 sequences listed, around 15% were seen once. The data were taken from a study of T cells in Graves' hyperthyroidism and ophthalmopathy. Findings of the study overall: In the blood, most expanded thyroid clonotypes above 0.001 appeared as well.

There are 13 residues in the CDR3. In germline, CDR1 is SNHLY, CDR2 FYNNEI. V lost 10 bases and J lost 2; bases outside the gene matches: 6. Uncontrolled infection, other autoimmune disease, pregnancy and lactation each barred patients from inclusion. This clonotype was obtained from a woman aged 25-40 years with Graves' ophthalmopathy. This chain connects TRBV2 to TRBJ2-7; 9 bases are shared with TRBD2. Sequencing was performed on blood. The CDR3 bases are TGTGCCACCTTAGCGGGAGCGCCCTACGAGCAGTACTTC. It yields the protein CATLAGAPYEQYF.